A selection of T cell receptor beta chains follows, all from one sample in a study of T cells in Graves' hyperthyroidism and ophthalmopathy. Each CDR3 protein gets one entry after TCRdb re-called the multiplex PCR reads with MiXCR. The sample has 690,000 or so distinct CDR3 sequences; around 19% are singletons. The sample taken for sequencing was blood. These receptors were collected from a woman in her 50s with Graves' hyperthyroidism that later progressed to Graves' ophthalmopathy. The CDR3 runs from the conserved cysteine through the conserved F or W.

j_call v_call cdr3_aa
TRBJ1-4 TRBV20-1 CSARWYRGDEKLFF
TRBJ2-7 TRBV12-3/TRBV12-4 CASSKGQGARPYF
TRBJ1-2 TRBV9 CASSGVGGDGYTF
TRBJ1-2 TRBV3-1 CASSLSDQGGHGYTF
TRBJ1-4 TRBV18 CASSPRHDSGATNEKLFF
TRBJ1-1 TRBV12-3/TRBV12-4 CASSLTGGRGTEAFF
TRBJ2-1 TRBV19 CASSMWSYNEQFF
TRBJ1-2 TRBV6-1 CASSTTFTGNYGYTF
TRBJ1-3 TRBV4-2 CASSQSTGRGNTIYF
TRBJ2-6 TRBV3-1 CASSQEWVGAGANVLTF
TRBJ2-7 TRBV11-3 CASSTSTGYEQYF
TRBJ2-2 TRBV7-8 CASSLSGSLNTGELFF
TRBJ1-1 TRBV3-1 CASSQAKGVAFF
TRBJ1-2 TRBV30 CAWSNTLGYTF
TRBJ1-1 TRBV6-1 CASSKGPAANTEAFF
TRBJ1-3 TRBV11-2 CASSLDLRVFGNTIYF
TRBJ2-2 TRBV7-8 CASSLGGRTANTGELFF
TRBJ1-5 TRBV20-1 CSATGNRNQPQHF
TRBJ1-4 TRBV7-9 CASSLEGQGYEKLFF
TRBJ2-6 TRBV2 CASSDIHRGSNSGANVLTF
TRBJ1-5 TRBV4-1 CASREPGGNQPQHF
TRBJ2-2 TRBV12-3/TRBV12-4 CASSLEYGGSGELFF
TRBJ1-1 TRBV19 CASSTAGWKRGDTEAFF
TRBJ2-2 TRBV11-3 CASSQVWGGNTGELFF
TRBJ1-5 TRBV6-1 CASGQGSPLSNQPQHF
TRBJ1-1 TRBV7-2 CASTTEGRIMNTEAFF
TRBJ2-7 TRBV27 CASSADRGFYEQYF
TRBJ1-1 TRBV7-8 CASSSTGGTVGAFF